This T cell receptor (beta chain) was captured by sequencing in a study of blood T cell repertoires in COVID-19. Study-wide background: The cDNA or gDNA used as material had been derived from T cells, B-cell-depleted T cells, or PBMCs.

The CDR3 runs 14 residues. The germline gives CDR1 ENHRY, CDR2 SYGVKD. The V segment lost 11 bases and the J segment 1 base; nucleotides outside the gene matches: 8. Assay: immunoSEQ multiplex PCR; the TCRdb copy retains only in-frame clones and omits some. The sample contains under 300,000 clones, less than 85% of which appear only once. J is TRBJ1-1 and V is TRBV10-3, with TRBD1 matching over 9 bases. Specimen: peripheral blood. This TCR came from a woman of 80 years or more with active or convalescent COVID-19. CDR3 loop: CAVTQGAENTEAFF. CDR3 DNA: TGTGCCGTTACACAGGGGGCGGAGAACACTGAAGCTTTCTTT.